What follows describes a single T cell receptor beta chain. The target of this receptor is not known. Per-nucleotide qualities are absent, and no much larger clonotype sits a single base away. Every donor was a healthy Caucasian. The twin cohort consisted of three pairs of female monozygotic twins, all aged about 18 to 30 years. Positive isolation kits from Invitrogen were used to isolate the CD4+ and CD8+ T cell populations. This sample is drawn from a study of identical twins (dated by TCRdb to between 2015 and 2016). Looking at the study overall: To test whether fetal clonotypes persist, this study deep-sequenced TCR alpha and beta repertoires from monozygotic twins, from unrelated adults of various ages, and from cord blood. To rule out contamination, the twin experiments were replicated at different times with different library preparation protocols.

Receptor amplification or capture employed 5' RACE. TCRdb names Illumina HiSeq 2000 as the instrument used. Template switching added a universal primer binding site, and the final cDNA carried a unique molecular identifier that allowed TCR cDNA molecules to be counted accurately. First-strand cDNA for TCR alpha and beta chains was synthesized from specific primers in the conserved constant-segment region. To control for contamination, each cDNA library was double barcoded with a SMART-Mk sample barcode plus Illumina barcodes. TruSeq adapter sequences along with Illumina sample barcodes were introduced in two successive PCR steps. The TCR alpha and beta cDNA libraries were sequenced on the Illumina HiSeq platform using custom primers. In the paper's pipeline: MiGEC was used to process raw reads and extract unique molecular identifiers, and MiXCR was used to find CDR3 positions. Recombination models were inferred per individual with the repgenHMM and IGoR tools using an EM algorithm. Shared clonotypes were analyzed with the tcR package in R, and sharing was normalized by the product of cloneset sizes. Out-of-frame nonproductive sequences were analyzed to study raw recombination free of thymic and clonal selection effects. TCRdb reprocessing: public reads trimmed at Q25 with fastp, clones called with MiXCR, in-frame beta chains kept. Merged by CDR3 protein, the rows form single entries marked with the most common genes and DNA. The V and J calls were not made by the authors but by TCRdb's processing. Within this sample are 450,000 or so distinct CDR3 sequences, with 20% to 25% of them counted one time only. In total, the top ten clones hold 2.5% to 3.5% of the sample.

Trimming removed 6 bases from V and 8 bases from J, leaving 19 bases between the germline ends. Taken from cysteine to phenylalanine, the CDR3 has 14 residues. Only CDR3 DNA is held: 42 bases, read in frame from base 1. CDR1 and CDR2, per the germline V gene, are SGHAT and FQNNGV. Study-wide conclusions, independent of this receptor: Compared with coincidental sharing between unrelated individuals, out-of-frame TCR alpha sequences shared between twins showed an excess of sequences with low generation probability. Zero-insertion analyses could be partly confounded by invariant T cells such as MAIT and iNKT, though diverse VJ usage argued against such confounding for most clonotypes. Because the same donors could not be followed over many years, the conclusions relied on cross-sectional statistical analysis. In beta out-of-frame sequences, excess twin sharing was weaker, because having fewer shared sequences lowered the signal-to-noise ratio. In monozygotic twins, out-of-frame TCR alpha sharing was systematically underestimated by recombination models, although the models agreed with sharing between unrelated individuals. Fewer insertions were carried by abundant cord blood beta clonotypes, a similar but weaker trend appeared in young adult naive repertoires, and no such trend appeared in memory repertoires.

The data were also submitted as part of a second study, on T cells expressing NK-cell markers. The second publication reports: About 8 donors provided sorted CD3+CD56+NKG2C+, CD3+CD56+NKG2C- and CD3+CD56-NKG2C+ T-cell subsets, whose TCR beta-chain repertoires were profiled. Most of the eight sequenced donors were HCMV-seropositive and one was HCMV-seronegative. In several experiments an anti-gammadeltaTCR antibody was added to restrict sorting to alphabetaTCR-expressing T cells. In six donors, the dominant CD3+CD56+NKG2C+ clonotypes ranked among the top 10 CD8+ clonotypes, making up roughly 1.0-8% of CD8+ T cells. Those dominant clonotypes were again the most abundant among CD3+CD56-NKG2C+ cells in four donors, at about 25-65%. It remained unclear whether the expanded NKG2C-expressing T cell clones were specific for HCMV antigens. Randomly selected healthy volunteers, three men and five women, were used as the eight sequenced donors. HCMV-specific IgG was detected in serum with a commercial ELISA kit to determine HCMV serostatus. MIGEC was used to demultiplex reads and group reads by UMI, and MiTCR was used to assemble and quantify clonotypes. Only TCR cDNA sequences supported by at least two reads were kept to exclude erroneous sequences. The tcR package was used for downstream repertoire analysis, and clonotypes were matched across fractions by CDR3 nucleotide sequence plus V segment. VDJmatch was used to annotate antigen specificity against VDJdb, with one amino acid substitution in CDR3 permitted.

The sequenced sample was CD4+ T cells sorted from blood. The V gene is TRBV11-2 and the J gene is TRBJ1-2; the D gene is possibly TRBD1, with 5 bases matching. The source is a young woman in good health. At the DNA level, the sequence is TGTGCCAGCAGTTTGGGCAGGGACGGTAGGGGCTACACCTTC. This gives the protein CASSLGRDGRGYTF.